Below, 11 T cell receptor beta chains from the same sample are listed, as sequenced in a study of blood T cell repertoires in COVID-19. Assay: immunoSEQ multiplex PCR; the TCRdb copy retains only in-frame clones and omits some. The table shows 350,000 to 500,000 clones, with approximately 90% occurring only once. The specimen was PBMCs or T cells enriched from blood (not recorded which). All receptors come from a young woman who had been exposed to COVID-19.

The CDR3 DNA reads TGTGCCAGCAGCTCTACTTCGAATACGCAGTATTTT. Translated, it gives CASSSTSNTQYF. The chain employs TRBV3-1 (or the pseudogene TRBV3-2) and TRBJ2-3; D call uncertain. CDR3 length: 12 residues. Germline V gene sequence: CDR1 LGHDT, CDR2 YNNKEL (reference sequence). The germline V and J ends were trimmed by 5 bases and 7 bases, with 10 bases remaining between them.

V is TRBV18 and J is TRBJ1-6; no clear D gene. CDR3 size: 17 residues. The germline V and J ends were trimmed by 2 bases and 0 bases, with 11 bases remaining between them. Germline CDR1 and CDR2: KGHSH and LQKENI. This CDR3 reads CASSPFPQISYNSPLHF. The CDR3 region has the DNA TGTGCCAGCTCACCATTCCCACAGATCTCCTATAATTCACCCCTCCACTTT.

Of note for this clone: Different DNA sequences within this sample yield the same CDR3. The rearrangement uses TRBV7-3 and TRBJ2-7, with 8 positions matching TRBD1. From germline, CDR1 is SGHTA and CDR2 FQGTGA. The CDR3 contains 13 residues. Unmatched junction bases numbered 6, after V lost 8 bases and J lost 3 bases. The CDR3 nucleotides are TGTGCCAGCTCCCCCGGGACAGGCTACGAGCAGTACTTC. This gives the protein CASSPGTGYEQYF.

V gene TRBV12-5 combines with J gene TRBJ2-1, with D perhaps TRBD1 (5 bases). The germline V gene encodes CDR1 LGHNT and CDR2 FRNRAP. V dropped 5 bases and J dropped 9 bases, with 11 bases sitting between them. The CDR3 consists of 12 residues. CDR3 region: CASGKGYPEQFF. CDR3 DNA: TGTGCTAGTGGTAAGGGGTACCCTGAGCAGTTCTTC.

This clone was found a few times. This chain connects TRBV6-5 to TRBJ1-5; unclear D gene. CDR3 size: 15 residues. Germline V gives CDR1 MNHEY, CDR2 SVGAGI. V was cut by 0 bases and J by 7 bases, with 13 bases left in between. The CDR3: CASSYSIGRRQPQHF. The DNA of the CDR3 is TGTGCCAGCAGTTACTCGATCGGCCGGAGACAGCCCCAGCATTTT.

This clone occurred once. DNA of the CDR3: TGTGCCAGCAGCCCTACTGAACCGGGACAGGGGTATGGCTACACCTTC. Translated, it gives CASSPTEPGQGYGYTF. This chain connects TRBV5-6 to TRBJ1-2; the match to TRBD1 covers 10 bases. Germline values: CDR1 SGHDT, CDR2 YYEEEE. This CDR3 spans 16 amino acids. After removal of 4 bases from V and 5 bases from J, the junction contained 11 bases not matched to a gene.

This clone is a singleton in its sample. The V gene is TRBV7-9, the J gene TRBJ2-5, with 8 bases aligning to TRBD1. With 4 bases clipped from V and 5 bases from J, the junction kept 3 bases outside the gene matches. Germline V CDR1 and CDR2: SEHNR, FQNEAQ (reference sequence). The length of the CDR3 is 13 residues. CDR3 coding DNA: TGTGCCAGCAGCTCAGACAGGGGTGAGACCCAGTACTTC. Its protein is CASSSDRGETQYF.

This clone has more than one count but fewer than ten. V and J are TRBV27 and TRBJ1-5; 10 positions match TRBD1. The CDR3 is 15 amino acids. Losses at the gene ends were 5 bases for V and 1 base for J; bases not matched to a gene: 2. Per the germline V gene, CDR1 is MNHEY and CDR2 is SMNVEV (reference sequence). The CDR3 DNA is TGTGCCAGCAGTGACAGGGGGCGCAGCAATCAGCCCCAGCATTTT. Amino acid sequence: CASSDRGRSNQPQHF.

This chain uses TRBV4-2 with TRBJ1-1; 7 nucleotides match TRBD1. J was trimmed by 0 bases and V by 4 bases; bases with no gene match: 5. The germline V gene has CDR1 LGHNA and CDR2 YNFKEQ. The CDR3 consists of 15 residues. The CDR3 nucleotides are TGTGCCAGCAGCCTACCGACAGGGATGAACACTGAAGCTTTCTTT. This codes for CASSLPTGMNTEAFF.

The V gene is TRBV7-9, the J gene TRBJ1-1; D is perhaps TRBD1 (5 bases). V was cut by 11 bases and J by 0 bases, with 13 bases left in between. The length of the CDR3 is 13 residues. CDR1 is SEHNR, CDR2 FQNEAQ, per germline (reference sequence). As DNA, the CDR3 is TGTGCCGGGGGGGAACGGATGAACACTGAAGCTTTCTTT. Amino acids: CAGGERMNTEAFF. The variable domain in full, completed from reference TRBV7-9 and TRBJ1-1, reads DTGVSQNPRHKITKRGQNVTFRCDPISEHNRLYWYRQTLGQGPEFLTYFQNEAQLEKSRLLSDRFSAERPKGSFSTLEIQRTEQGDSAMYLCAGGERMNTEAFFGQGTRLTVV.

The rearrangement links TRBV7-9 to TRBJ2-1, with D perhaps TRBD1 (6 bases). This CDR3 spans 14 amino acids. The V gene's germline CDR1 is SEHNR and CDR2 FQNEAQ (reference sequence). Between the trimmed V and J ends, which lost 6 bases and 0 bases, there was a span of 9 bases. CDR3 nucleotides: TGTGCCAGCAGTGGGACAAACTCCTACAATGAGCAGTTCTTC. This encodes CASSGTNSYNEQFF.